This TCR beta chain was sequenced in a study of chemoradiotherapy in HPV16-positive cancers (dated by TCRdb to 2021 to 2024). Background on the whole study: Candidate HPV-specific T-cell clones and common TCR motifs were defined by functional T-cell assays performed on cells from two HPV16-positive patients. The study asked whether T-cell immunity to the HPV oncoproteins E6 and E7 changes during chemoradiotherapy and whether this immunity affects survival. Next, the candidate HPV-specific TCRs and motifs were followed in TCR repertoires from roughly 90 patients with HPV-related cancers.

Worth noting for this clone: No cognate antigen has been identified for it. No clone much larger than this one lies a single base away; base qualities are absent.

Because repertoires were sampled repeatedly during chemoradiotherapy, clonal expansion in the tumor microenvironment could be followed. General conclusions and limits of the study: The functional definition of HPV-specific T cells was derived from only two HPV16-positive patients, and the survival association was reported for HPV16-positive patients. Expansion of candidate HPV-specific clones and E7-related TCR motifs was observed in the tumor microenvironment during treatment, whereas no such expansion was observed for non-HPV-specific T cells. Among HPV16-positive patients, expansion of HPV-responsive T cells during chemoradiotherapy was associated with better recurrence-free survival.

The junction shows trimming of 3 bases on V and 7 bases on J, and the gene matches do not reach 6 bases of it. The CDR3 measures 15 amino acids from cysteine to phenylalanine. The sequence is cut down to CDR3 DNA, 45 bases in frame from base 1. Via the germline V gene (reference sequence), CDR1 is SEHNR and CDR2 FQNEAQ. Receptor amplification or capture employed the immunoSEQ multiplex PCR assay. Drawn from immuneACCESS, this table holds only the in-frame rearrangements with V and J called that TCRdb kept. Clones are partly lost; checked studies trace under half to an unresolved V gene and leave the rest unexplained. This sample holds about 20,000 clones; about 87% were observed only once. Of the sample, 2% to 2.5% is held by the ten largest clones.

This receptor was taken from a human donor with HPV-associated anogenital cancer. In this chain, TRBV7-9 is recombined with TRBJ1-4, and 9 junctional nucleotides match TRBD1. Sequenced here: blood, sampled from a patient who underwent chemoradiotherapy. The CDR3 sequence is CASSFPGTGSEKLFF. The bases read TGTGCCAGCAGCTTTCCCGGGACAGGGTCTGAAAAACTGTTTTTT.